Below are 25 T cell receptor beta chains sequenced from a single sample in a study of cytomegalovirus exposure and HLA in healthy donors. The PCR was carried out with 60 Vbeta primers and 13 Jbeta primers. Assay used: immunoSEQ multiplex PCR; TCRdb lists only in-frame clones, some missing. Among fewer than 250,000 clones, about 77% were seen once, and the ten largest hold approximately 5%. The sequenced sample was PBMCs. These receptors were collected from a man aged 30 to 45 in good health and CMV-seropositive.

DNA of the CDR3: TGTGCCAGCAGGTCTCGTTCTGCAACTAATGAAAAACTGTTTTTT. Amino acids: CASRSRSATNEKLFF. The chain uses TRBV13 and TRBJ1-4; the D is unclear. V lost 6 bases and J lost 0, with 11 bases in between. CDR3 length equals 15 residues. Germline CDR1 PRHDT, CDR2 FYEKMQ (reference sequence).

The table lists this clone with a few counts. The CDR3, as DNA: TGTGCCAGCAGCTTGGGGCAACCCCCCTACGAGCAGTACTTC. As protein: CASSLGQPPYEQYF. The V call is TRBV5-6, the J call TRBJ2-7, with D unclear. CDR1 is SGHDT, CDR2 YYEEEE, per germline. Trimming left V 0 bases short and J 2 bases short, with 9 bases between. The CDR3 contains 14 residues.

This clone was recorded at least ten times. This sequence joins TRBV2 and TRBJ2-1; 12 nucleotides line up with TRBD1. CDR3 length equals 16 residues. The V gene end was trimmed by 8 bases and the J gene end by 5 bases; junction bases not matched to a gene: 10. CDR1 SNHLY and CDR2 FYNNEI come from the germline V gene. The CDR3 DNA reads as TGTGCCAGCCTATCCGGGACAGGGGGCGAGAACAATGAGCAGTTCTTC. This encodes CASLSGTGGENNEQFF.

This clone was seen just once. The V and J genes are TRBV5-1 and TRBJ2-7; TRBD2 matches 8 bases. The V gene end was trimmed by 4 bases and the J gene end by 7 bases; junction bases not matched to a gene: 13. From germline, CDR1 is SGHRS and CDR2 YFSETQ. This CDR3 has 15 amino acids. CDR3 in amino acids: CASSRGTRDAGEQYF. CDR3 bases: TGCGCCAGCAGCCGCGGGACTAGAGACGCCGGAGAGCAGTACTTC.

This clone has just one count. This rearrangement joins TRBV7-2 to TRBJ1-4; 8 positions agree with TRBD1. Looked up from germline, CDR1 is SGHTA and CDR2 is FQGNSA. Trimming cost V 4 bases and J 2 bases; bases outside gene matches: 3. The CDR3 spans 15 residues. CDR3 sequence reads: CASSSQGATNEKLFF. In DNA, the CDR3 is TGTGCCAGCAGCTCGCAGGGGGCGACTAATGAAAAACTGTTTTTT. The complete variable domain, with remaining parts taken from reference TRBV7-2 and TRBJ1-4, reads GAGVSQSPSNKVTEKGKDVELRCDPISGHTALYWYRQSLGQGLEFLIYFQGNSAPDKSGLPSDRFSAERTGGSVSTLTIQRTQQEDSAVYLCASSSQGATNEKLFFGSGTQLSVL.

This clone has just one count. The chain employs TRBV30 and TRBJ2-3; 14 bases map to TRBD2. Germline CDR1 is GTSNPN and CDR2 is SVGIG (reference sequence). The trim removed 3 bases at V and 3 bases at J, leaving 11 bases unmatched. The CDR3 loop spans 18 amino acids. The CDR3 is CAWRATRLAGGPTDTQYF. DNA of the CDR3: TGTGCCTGGAGAGCCACTCGACTAGCGGGAGGGCCTACAGATACGCAGTATTTT. Full variable domain (remainder filled in from reference TRBV30 and TRBJ2-3): SQTIHQWPATLVQPVGSPLSLECTVEGTSNPNLYWYRQAAGRGLQLLFYSVGIGQISSEVPQNLSASRPQDRQFILSSKKLLLSDSGFYLCAWRATRLAGGPTDTQYFGPGTRLTVL.

The V call is TRBV2, the J call TRBJ1-2; D is possibly TRBD1 (6 bases). This CDR3 region has 15 residues. Trimming pared 6 bases from V and 8 bases from J, leaving 22 bases between. CDR1 is SNHLY, CDR2 FYNNEI, per germline. This CDR3 is CASSYIGVGGLGYTF. CDR3 nucleotides: TGTGCCAGCAGCTATATCGGGGTAGGGGGTTTGGGCTACACCTTC.

This chain joins TRBV6-5 and TRBJ1-2; no clear D gene. V was shortened by 5 bases and J by 8 bases, with 15 bases between the two germline ends. The CDR3 has 13 residues. Germline assignment: CDR1 MNHEY and CDR2 SVGAGI. The CDR3 region is CASSTPRQNGYTF. CDR3 nucleotide sequence: TGTGCCAGCAGTACCCCACGACAAAACGGCTACACCTTC.

The V gene is TRBV29-1, the J gene TRBJ2-1, with TRBD2 matching 15 bases. CDR1 and CDR2 from the germline V gene are SQVTM and ANQGSEA. Unmatched junction bases numbered 8, after V lost 6 bases and J lost 5 bases. The CDR3 spans 16 residues. The CDR3, as DNA: TGCAGCGTCCAGGGACTAGCGGGGGGCCTAAACAATGAGCAGTTCTTC. It yields the protein CSVQGLAGGLNNEQFF.

The table lists this clone with a few counts. The sample holds other DNA sequences that translate to the same CDR3. The genes are TRBV19 and TRBJ2-7; TRBD2 aligns across 12 bases. V lost 8 bases, J lost 6 bases, and 5 bases stayed unmatched. Looked up from germline, CDR1 is LNHDA and CDR2 is SQIVND (reference sequence). This CDR3 is built from 13 residues. For the CDR3, the DNA is TGTGCCAGTTCTAGCGGGAGGGCCGGCGAGCAGTACTTC. It encodes CASSSGRAGEQYF.

V and J are TRBV11-2 and TRBJ1-4; the D gene is possibly TRBD1 (6 bases). The CDR3 covers 14 residues. Germline-derived CDR1 and CDR2 are SGHAT and FQNNGV. Trimming shortened V by 3 bases and J by 8 bases, and 13 bases separated the two germline ends. Here the CDR3 DNA reads TGTGCCAGCAGCTTCCAGGGGAGTGGGGAAAAACTGTTTTTT. Translated: CASSFQGSGEKLFF.

The V gene is TRBV18, the J gene TRBJ2-1; 11 bases map to TRBD2. The CDR3 is 17 residues long. Germline assignment: CDR1 KGHSH and CDR2 LQKENI. Losses at the gene ends were 4 bases for V and 9 bases for J; bases not matched to a gene: 14. DNA of the CDR3: TGTGCCAGCTCACGCAATCAACTAGCGGGAGTTGGGGGTGAGCAGTTCTTC. It is translated as CASSRNQLAGVGGEQFF.

The V and J genes are TRBV4-2 and TRBJ1-5, with unresolved D. Germline assignment: CDR1 LGHNA and CDR2 YNFKEQ. Deletions cut 4 bases from V and 3 bases from J, with 7 bases between. This CDR3 contains 13 residues. CDR3 in amino acids: CASSLNINQPQHF. CDR3 nucleotide sequence: TGTGCCAGCAGCCTGAACATCAATCAGCCCCAGCATTTT.

On this clone itself: This sample includes further DNA sequences coding for the same CDR3. This chain connects TRBV28 to TRBJ2-1, with no clear D. This CDR3 region has 13 residues. The V gene's germline CDR1 is MDHEN and CDR2 SYDVKM. The V end lost 4 bases, the J end lost 0 bases, and 4 bases lay between the germline ends. The CDR3 nucleotides are TGTGCCAGCAGTTCGGGCTCCTACAATGAGCAGTTCTTC. This gives the protein CASSSGSYNEQFF. The variable domain in full, completed from reference TRBV28 and TRBJ2-1, reads DVKVTQSSRYLVKRTGEKVFLECVQDMDHENMFWYRQDPGLGLRLIYFSYDVKMKEKGDIPEGYSVSREKKERFSLILESASTNQTSMYLCASSSGSYNEQFFGPGTRLTVL.

V and J are TRBV30 and TRBJ2-7; 9 bases line up with TRBD1. This CDR3 is 15 amino acids long. Germline assignment: CDR1 GTSNPN and CDR2 SVGIG (reference sequence). The V segment lost 6 bases and the J segment 5 bases; nucleotides outside the gene matches: 14. The CDR3 reads CACRPLGQGTHEQYF. CDR3 nucleotides: TGTGCCTGTCGGCCCCTTGGACAGGGGACCCACGAGCAGTACTTC.

The rearrangement links TRBV30 to TRBJ2-7; TRBD1 aligns across 7 bases. Per the germline V gene, CDR1 is GTSNPN and CDR2 is SVGIG (reference sequence). This CDR3 contains 12 residues. J gave up 12 bases and V 3 bases, and 11 bases lay outside the gene matches. This CDR3 reads CAWSPGQAMSYF. Written as DNA, the CDR3 is TGTGCCTGGAGCCCCGGACAGGCCATGTCGTACTTC. Based on the CDR3 plus reference TRBV30 and TRBJ2-7, the full variable domain is SQTIHQWPATLVQPVGSPLSLECTVEGTSNPNLYWYRQAAGRGLQLLFYSVGIGQISSEVPQNLSASRPQDRQFILSSKKLLLSDSGFYLCAWSPGQAMSYFGPGTRLTVT.

This clone was seen more than once but under ten times. The chain recombines TRBV14 with TRBJ1-1; 9 nucleotides match TRBD1. The CDR3 has 14 amino acids. The V gene's germline CDR1 is SGHDN and CDR2 FVKESK. V trimming: 4 bases; J trimming: 11 bases; junction bases outside the gene matches: 11. The CDR3 spells CASSLNLRDRVAFF. DNA of the CDR3: TGTGCCAGCAGCCTTAACCTTCGGGACAGGGTCGCTTTCTTT. The variable domain in full, with the rest retrieved from reference TRBV14 and TRBJ1-1, is EAGVTQFPSHSVIEKGQTVTLRCDPISGHDNLYWYRRVMGKEIKFLLHFVKESKQDESGMPNNRFLAERTGGTYSTLKVQPAELEDSGVYFCASSLNLRDRVAFFGQGTRLTVV.

This clone was found a few times. The genes are TRBV6-1 and TRBJ2-3; 8 bases fit TRBD2. CDR3 length: 14 amino acids. Germline values: CDR1 MNHNS, CDR2 SASEGT. The V segment lost 11 bases and the J segment 4 bases; nucleotides outside the gene matches: 11. DNA of the CDR3: TGTGCCGCAGAGGGCGGGGGGCCCCCAGATACGCAGTATTTT. As protein: CAAEGGGPPDTQYF.

The genes are TRBV2 and TRBJ1-5; 12 bases fit TRBD1. Germline V gene data show CDR1 as SNHLY and CDR2 as FYNNEI. The V segment lost 6 bases and the J segment 7 bases; nucleotides outside the gene matches: 13. The CDR3 consists of 17 residues. CDR3 in amino acids: CASSPNHGTGGRQPQHF. The CDR3 DNA follows: TGTGCCAGCAGCCCCAACCACGGGACAGGGGGCCGGCAGCCCCAGCATTTT.

Note on this clone: The junction does not match germline at one end; this may be a read error. The V gene is TRBV7-7, the J gene TRBJ2-5, with 12 nucleotides matching TRBD2. The CDR3 sequence is 14 residues long. The germline V gene encodes CDR1 SSHAT and CDR2 FNYEAQ (reference sequence). CDR3 sequence: CASSSSGGDETQYF. In DNA form, the CDR3 reads TGTGCTAGCAGCTCTAGCGGGGGGGACGAGACCCAGTACTTC.

This clone has just a few counts. This chain joins TRBV9 and TRBJ2-1; D might be TRBD2 (6 bases). Germline CDR1 reads SGDLS; CDR2 reads YYNGEE. The V end lost 4 bases, the J end lost 6 bases, and 14 bases lay between the germline ends. The length of the CDR3 is 14 residues. CDR3 nucleotide sequence: TGTGCCAGCAGCCCCACTAGCACGGTCAATGAGCAGTTCTTC. This gives the protein CASSPTSTVNEQFF.

This chain links TRBV5-1 with TRBJ2-5, with D perhaps TRBD1 (5 bases). Looked up from germline, CDR1 is SGHRS and CDR2 is YFSETQ. The CDR3 is made up of 13 amino acids. V was shortened by 7 bases and J by 0 bases, with 10 bases between the two germline ends. CDR3 sequence reads: CASGAEYQETQYF. The CDR3 nucleotides are TGCGCCAGCGGGGCAGAGTACCAAGAGACCCAGTACTTC. Together with reference TRBV5-1 and TRBJ2-5, the CDR3 gives the full variable domain: KAGVTQTPRYLIKTRGQQVTLSCSPISGHRSVSWYQQTPGQGLQFLFEYFSETQRNKGNFPGRFSGRQFSNSRSEMNVSTLELGDSALYLCASGAEYQETQYFGPGTRLLVL.

Points on this clone: Other DNA sequences in the same sample also yield this CDR3. CDR3 sequence: CASSPPNGATDTQYF. Here the CDR3 DNA reads TGTGCCAGCAGCCCACCGAATGGGGCCACAGATACGCAGTATTTT. V gene TRBV6-6 combines with J gene TRBJ2-3; D may be TRBD1 (5 bases). The CDR3 runs 15 residues. The V gene's germline CDR1 is MNHNY and CDR2 SVGAGI (reference sequence). The V end lost 6 bases, the J end lost 2 bases, and 15 bases lay between the germline ends.

This clone was seen only a few times. V gene TRBV12-5 combines with J gene TRBJ1-5, with 8 bases that match TRBD1. The trim removed 1 base at V and 4 bases at J, leaving 9 bases unmatched. Germline V gene sequence: CDR1 LGHNT, CDR2 FRNRAP. The CDR3 contains 17 residues. The CDR3 here is CASGLGNRDRRNQPQHF. The CDR3 nucleotides are TGTGCTAGTGGTTTGGGCAACCGGGACAGGAGAAATCAGCCCCAGCATTTT.

The rearrangement uses TRBV5-8 and TRBJ2-7; 9 bases agree with TRBD2. The V gene end was trimmed by 4 bases and the J gene end by 1 base; junction bases not matched to a gene: 18. CDR3 size: 19 residues. Per germline, CDR1 SGHTS and CDR2 YDEGEE. The CDR3 DNA reads TGTGCCAGCAGCCTGGTATTCAGGAAGGAAGCGGGGGGTTCCTACGAGCAGTACTTC. Translating it yields CASSLVFRKEAGGSYEQYF.